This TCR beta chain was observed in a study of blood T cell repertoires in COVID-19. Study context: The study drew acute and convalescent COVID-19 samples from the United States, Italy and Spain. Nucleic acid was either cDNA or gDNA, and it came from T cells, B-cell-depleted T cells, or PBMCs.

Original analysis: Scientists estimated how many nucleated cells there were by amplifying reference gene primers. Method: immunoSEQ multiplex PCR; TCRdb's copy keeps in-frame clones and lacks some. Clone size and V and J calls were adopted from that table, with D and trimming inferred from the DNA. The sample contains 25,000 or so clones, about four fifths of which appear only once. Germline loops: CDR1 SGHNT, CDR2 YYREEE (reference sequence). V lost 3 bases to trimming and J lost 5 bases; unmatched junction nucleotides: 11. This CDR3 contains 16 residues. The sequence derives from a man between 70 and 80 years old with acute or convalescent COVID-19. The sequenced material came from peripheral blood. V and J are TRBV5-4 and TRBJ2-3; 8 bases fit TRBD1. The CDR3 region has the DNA TGTGCCAGCAGCTCCCCCCCGACAGGGGCGGAAGATACGCAGTATTTT. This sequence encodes CASSSPPTGAEDTQYF.